The rows below give T cell receptor beta chains drawn from one sample of a study of blood T cell repertoires in COVID-19. Using immunoSEQ multiplex PCR, the repertoire was profiled, and TCRdb retains in-frame clones only, with some absent. The data show nearly 80,000 clones, about nine tenths seen once. The specimen was peripheral blood. The origin of the receptors is a woman of 80 years or more with acute or convalescent COVID-19. Both conserved end residues are part of each CDR3. The order of the fields is V gene, clone size, CDR3 protein. Clone size is not always given. Where it is, it says once, few, many or a class for expanded clones.

TRBV5-4 | - | CASSLAVSQNEQFF
TRBV27 | once | CASSFWQNTEAFF
TRBV19 | few | CASSIVRPQRAGELFF
TRBV6-2/TRBV6-3 | - | CASSYTPGTSGGAGGTDTQYF
TRBV25-1 | - | CASSGRGRANEKLFF
TRBV19 | - | CASRPEEPSSPLHF
TRBV4-2 | few | CASSQGQANTEAFF
TRBV5-4 | - | CASSFDRGGYTF
TRBV5-1 | - | CASSLEGGGYGYTF
TRBV6-5 | - | CASSYQDRANYGYTF
TRBV15 | - | CATSRDAGSDQPQHF
TRBV4-1 | - | CASSLTPGQGANTIYF
TRBV7-2 | - | CASSQRESGTQYF
TRBV5-1 | - | CASSAGNNQPQHF
TRBV6-4 | - | CASSASGGGGSPLHF
TRBV5-8 | - | CASSLGGTVNTEAFF
TRBV9 | - | CASSDPIGSLSGEKLFF
TRBV28 | - | CASSPARTDYYGYTF
TRBV9 | - | CASSVGATGDSPLHF
TRBV4-3 | - | CASSQERGGPYEQYF
TRBV5-1 | - | CASSLDRGYNSPLHF
TRBV3-1/TRBV3-2 | - | CASSQGTGNGYTF
TRBV5-8 | - | CASSSRITYEQYF
TRBV25-1 | - | CASSRRTAETQYF
TRBV5-4 | - | CASSPSRGATNNEQFF
TRBV5-4 | once | CASSPEGGLTSPLHF
TRBV6-5 | - | CASRLQVLNSPLHF
TRBV15 | - | CATSRDGTKTNYGYTF
TRBV7-3 | - | CASSPGGGTDTQYF
TRBV19 | - | CASSIGAEDTDTQYF
TRBV7-9 | - | CASSPGQGGYGYTF
TRBV5-5 | - | CASSTGTANSPLHF
TRBV18 | - | CASSPTQQGGAKNIQYF
TRBV5-1 | - | CASSLAGNSGNTIYF
TRBV5-4 | - | CASSLGTATRTYNEQFF
TRBV18 | - | CASSAGRGSPLHF
TRBV6-6 | - | CASSTATGALNQPQHF
TRBV6-1 | few | CASSELAGVGNEQFF
TRBV9 | - | CASSPGGQIAKNIQYF
TRBV7-9 | - | CASEPGQGFNSPLHF
TRBV7-8 | - | CASSLGLLGSAGQPQHF
TRBV5-1 | - | CASSLEDRTWETQYF
TRBV19 | - | CASSTTGSEAFF
TRBV18 | - | CASSSGHEETQYF
TRBV19 | - | CASSTRQNTGELFF
TRBV6-5 | - | CASRPDRGRNYGYTF
TRBV19 | - | CASSIGLALTIYNEQFF
TRBV6-4 | - | CAPRRQGNLEQFF
TRBV12-3/TRBV12-4 | - | CASSSMGGGYTF
TRBV5-1 | - | CASSGGVSGGTDTQYF
TRBV29-1 | - | CSVVVVPRTEAFF
TRBV21-1 | - | CASSNEDSTGPQHF
TRBV29-1 | few | CSAITGHGYNEQFF
TRBV10-3 | once | CAILAPSTDTQYF